The 25 T cell receptor beta chains listed next were all sequenced from one sample in a study of cytomegalovirus exposure and HLA in healthy donors. 60 Vbeta and 13 Jbeta primers were used in PCR. Some clones are missing from TCRdb's copy, which holds only in-frame ones; the method was immunoSEQ multiplex PCR. The sample has approximately 110,000 clones; the top ten hold around 4%. Sequencing input: PBMCs. These receptors came from a young man in good health and CMV-seronegative.

The chain employs TRBV27 and TRBJ2-7, with no clear D. The length of the CDR3 is 13 residues. Germline values: CDR1 MNHEY, CDR2 SMNVEV (reference sequence). Trimming left V 6 bases short and J 3 bases short, with 12 bases between. The CDR3 region is CASSPFPGYEQYF. Written as DNA, the CDR3 is TGTGCCAGCAGCCCATTCCCCGGCTACGAGCAGTACTTC.

On this clone: Other DNA sequences in the same sample also yield this CDR3. The chain carries TRBV9 and TRBJ1-2, with 7 positions matching TRBD1. The CDR3 length is 13 residues. V lost 1 base to trimming and J lost 3 bases; unmatched junction nucleotides: 0. In germline, CDR1 is SGDLS, CDR2 YYNGEE. CDR3 protein: CASSVQGDYGYTF. The CDR3 nucleotides are TGTGCCAGCAGCGTACAGGGGGACTATGGCTACACCTTC.

V and J are TRBV7-2 and TRBJ1-5; 10 bases are shared with TRBD1. Trimming at V came to 5 bases and at J to 0 bases, leaving 7 bases not matched to a gene. The CDR3 runs to 17 residues. Looked up from germline, CDR1 is SGHTA and CDR2 is FQGNSA. As DNA, the CDR3 is TGTGCCAGCAGCAGCCGGGACAGGGGATTTAGCAATCAGCCCCAGCATTTT. Amino acid sequence: CASSSRDRGFSNQPQHF.

This chain connects TRBV5-1 to TRBJ2-1, with 7 bases identical to TRBD2. This CDR3 is 17 amino acids long. J was trimmed by 7 bases and V by 0 bases; bases with no gene match: 13. Germline CDR1 SGHRS, CDR2 YFSETQ. CDR3 in DNA: TGCGCCAGCAGCTTGGGGGGGGGTCGGACTGTACGGAATGAGCAGTTCTTC. Amino acid sequence: CASSLGGGRTVRNEQFF.

The V call is TRBV5-1, the J call TRBJ1-2; possible D gene TRBD1, 5 bases. Germline V gives CDR1 SGHRS, CDR2 YFSETQ. The CDR3 sequence is 12 residues long. V lost 4 bases to trimming and J lost 13 bases, with 17 bases between them. The CDR3: CASSVRDSGPTF. The CDR3 coding sequence is TGCGCCAGCAGCGTCCGGGACTCCGGTCCCACCTTC.

The chain is built from TRBV6-4 and TRBJ2-1; a weak D match, TRBD2 (6 bases). The germline CDR1 and CDR2 sequences are MRHNA and SNTAGT. This CDR3 has 16 amino acids. V lost 2 bases, J lost 7 bases, and 18 bases lay in between. The CDR3 region is CASSDDSGRAGNEQFF. The CDR3 DNA sequence: TGTGCCAGCAGTGACGATTCGGGAAGGGCGGGGAATGAGCAGTTCTTC.

The chain is built from TRBV29-1 and TRBJ1-5, with unresolved D. Germline CDR1 is SQVTM and CDR2 is ANQGSEA. Trimming took off 5 bases at V and 5 bases at J, with 13 bases between the two ends. The CDR3 covers 13 residues. This CDR3 reads CSVRNSFDQPQHF. Written as DNA, the CDR3 is TGCAGCGTTCGAAACAGCTTTGATCAGCCCCAGCATTTT.

V usage is TRBV18 and J usage is TRBJ2-7; TRBD1 matches 8 bases. This CDR3 spans 16 amino acids. CDR1 KGHSH and CDR2 LQKENI come from the germline V gene. The V gene end was trimmed by 6 bases and the J gene end by 5 bases; junction bases not matched to a gene: 15. The CDR3 bases are TGTGCCAGCTCCCCTCAAAGAGGGACAGGAACCAACGAGCAGTACTTC. Translated, it gives CASSPQRGTGTNEQYF.

This chain connects TRBV27 to TRBJ2-2; tentative D call: TRBD1 (5 bases). Trimming took 6 bases from V and 2 from J, leaving 10 bases between them. This CDR3 region has 14 residues. Germline CDR1 is MNHEY and CDR2 is SMNVEV (reference sequence). CDR3 DNA sequence: TGTGCCAGCAGACCAGGGTCCAACACCGGGGAGCTGTTTTTT. As protein: CASRPGSNTGELFF.

CDR3 in DNA: TGTGCCACAAAGCGAACCACCGGGGAGCTGTTTTTT. Translating gives CATKRTTGELFF. This chain joins TRBV15 and TRBJ2-2; D is undetermined. The V and J ends lost 9 bases and 4 bases respectively, with 9 bases between them. Per the germline V gene, CDR1 is LNHNV and CDR2 is YYDKDF (reference sequence). The CDR3 covers 12 residues.

The chain has TRBV7-9 and TRBJ2-1, with 8 bases fitting TRBD2. From germline, CDR1 is SEHNR and CDR2 FQNEAQ (reference sequence). V shed 4 bases and J 3 bases; nucleotides not matched to a gene: 14. The length of the CDR3 is 18 residues. The CDR3 reads CASSSYLIAGPLYNEQFF. CDR3 in DNA: TGTGCCAGCAGCTCGTACCTGATAGCGGGGCCACTCTACAATGAGCAGTTCTTC. The full variable domain, in which reference TRBV7-9 and TRBJ2-1 provide the parts outside the CDR3, is DTGVSQNPRHKITKRGQNVTFRCDPISEHNRLYWYRQTLGQGPEFLTYFQNEAQLEKSRLLSDRFSAERPKGSFSTLEIQRTEQGDSAMYLCASSSYLIAGPLYNEQFFGPGTRLTVL.

Remarks on this clone: The junction and the germline gene differ at one end; a read error may be behind it. This chain joins TRBV19 and TRBJ2-4; 11 bases map to TRBD1. This CDR3 comprises 13 residues. Germline V lookup: CDR1 LNHDA, CDR2 SQIVND (reference sequence). CDR3 nucleotide sequence: TGTGCCAGTAGTTCCGGACAGGGGGCAAGGGGTCTCTTC. This gives the protein CASSSGQGARGLF.

The V call is TRBV27, the J call TRBJ2-3; the D gene is possibly TRBD2 (5 bases). This CDR3 has 13 amino acids. V was pared by 5 bases and J by 7 bases, with 13 bases between. The germline CDR1 and CDR2 sequences are MNHEY and SMNVEV (reference sequence). The CDR3 DNA reads as TGTGCCAGCAGTACGGGGAAGGAGCATACGCAGTATTTT. It is translated as CASSTGKEHTQYF.

The chain links TRBV9 to TRBJ1-5; D might be TRBD1 (6 bases). Germline V lookup: CDR1 SGDLS, CDR2 YYNGEE. Deletions cut 4 bases from V and 0 bases from J, with 17 bases between. This CDR3 has 17 residues. CDR3 sequence reads: CASSSVDRDLSNQPQHF. The CDR3 DNA reads as TGTGCCAGCAGCAGTGTGGACAGAGACCTTAGCAATCAGCCCCAGCATTTT. The entire variable domain, with the rest obtained from reference TRBV9 and TRBJ1-5, is as follows: DSGVTQTPKHLITATGQRVTLRCSPRSGDLSVYWYQQSLDQGLQFLIQYYNGEERAKGNILERFSAQQFPDLHSELNLSSLELGDSALYFCASSSVDRDLSNQPQHFGDGTRLSIL.

V gene TRBV7-3 combines with J gene TRBJ2-2; possibly TRBD2 for D (7 bases). Trimming took off 5 bases at V and 3 bases at J, with 10 bases between the two ends. The CDR3 has 14 residues. Germline V gene data show CDR1 as SGHTA and CDR2 as FQGTGA. The CDR3 loop is CASSRGGDTGELFF. The CDR3 DNA sequence: TGTGCCAGCAGCAGAGGGGGGGACACCGGGGAGCTGTTTTTT. Drawing the rest from reference TRBV7-3 and TRBJ2-2, the complete variable domain is GAGVSQTPSNKVTEKGKYVELRCDPISGHTALYWYRQSLGQGPEFLIYFQGTGAADDSGLPNDRFFAVRPEGSVSTLKIQRTERGDSAVYLCASSRGGDTGELFFGEGSRLTVL.

The chain carries TRBV7-8 and TRBJ1-2; D is unresolved. CDR3 length: 14 amino acids. Trimming took 1 base from V and 0 from J, leaving 6 bases between them. Per germline, CDR1 SGHVS and CDR2 FQNEAQ. CDR3 protein: CASSLGDSNYGYTF. CDR3 nucleotide sequence: TGTGCCAGCAGCTTAGGAGACTCTAACTATGGCTACACCTTC.

To note about this clone: The same CDR3 also results from other DNA sequences found in this sample. This rearrangement joins TRBV7-2 to TRBJ2-7; tentative D call: TRBD2 (6 bases). V shed 3 bases and J shed 3 bases, with 6 bases lying between them. The CDR3 consists of 12 residues. Germline CDR1 SGHTA, CDR2 FQGNSA. The CDR3 sequence: CASSLTSYEQYF. As DNA, the CDR3 is TGTGCCAGCAGCTTGACTAGCTACGAGCAGTACTTC.

The gene calls are TRBV28 and TRBJ1-1, with 8 positions matching TRBD1. The germline gives CDR1 MDHEN, CDR2 SYDVKM. The CDR3 extends over 14 amino acids. The trim removed 5 bases at V and 5 bases at J, leaving 7 bases unmatched. CDR3 DNA sequence: TGTGCCAGCAGTATATACAGGGGGGGGACTGAAGCTTTCTTT. Amino acids: CASSIYRGGTEAFF.

This chain uses TRBV30 with TRBJ1-3, with D possibly matching TRBD1 (5 bases). Trimming pared 7 bases from V and 0 bases from J, leaving 16 bases between. Germline CDR1 reads GTSNPN; CDR2 reads SVGIG (reference sequence). This CDR3 has 15 amino acids. Here the CDR3 reads CASNYDRGSGNTIYF. The CDR3, as DNA: TGTGCCTCAAACTACGACAGAGGCTCTGGAAACACCATATATTTT.

Concerning this clone itself: Other DNA sequences from this sample encode an identical CDR3 as well. This chain joins TRBV5-4 and TRBJ1-1; tentative D call: TRBD1 (6 bases). The CDR3 has 14 amino acids. V was trimmed by 4 bases and J by 2 bases, leaving 12 bases between them. Looked up from germline, CDR1 is SGHNT and CDR2 is YYREEE (reference sequence). The chain's CDR3 is CASSPGQRNTEAFF. CDR3 sequence (DNA): TGTGCCAGCAGCCCCGGACAGCGAAACACTGAAGCTTTCTTT.

The chain employs TRBV11-2 and TRBJ2-1, with D tentatively TRBD1 (5 bases). V was cut by 0 bases and J by 1 base, with 10 bases left in between. This CDR3 spans 16 amino acids. Germline CDR1 and CDR2: SGHAT and FQNNGV. CDR3: CASSLEGQGSYNEQFF. CDR3 coding DNA: TGTGCCAGCAGCTTAGAAGGGCAGGGATCCTACAATGAGCAGTTCTTC.

V is TRBV5-5 and J is TRBJ1-2; 7 bases match TRBD1. Germline V gene sequence: CDR1 SGHKS, CDR2 YYEKEE (reference sequence). Unmatched junction bases numbered 5, after V lost 4 bases and J lost 5 bases. This CDR3 spans 13 amino acids. CDR3 sequence reads: CASSRDSQYGYTF. Written as DNA, the CDR3 is TGTGCCAGCAGCCGGGACAGCCAATATGGCTACACCTTC. Full variable domain (rest looked up from reference TRBV5-5 and TRBJ1-2): DAGVTQSPTHLIKTRGQQVTLRCSPISGHKSVSWYQQVLGQGPQFIFQYYEKEERGRGNFPDRFSARQFPNYSSELNVNALLLGDSALYLCASSRDSQYGYTFGSGTRLTVV.

Here the CDR3 reads CASSYNRGVSETQYF. The DNA for the CDR3 is TGTGCCAGCAGTTACAACAGGGGAGTGTCAGAGACCCAGTACTTC. The V and J genes are TRBV6-5 and TRBJ2-5; 7 nucleotides agree with TRBD1. V gave up 2 bases and J gave up 4 bases; unmatched junction bases: 7. Germline V lookup: CDR1 MNHEY, CDR2 SVGAGI. The CDR3 spans 15 residues.

This chain uses TRBV28 with TRBJ1-1, with 9 bases fitting TRBD1. The CDR3 totals 13 residues. Germline trimming cut 4 bases from V and 11 bases from J; bases unmatched to any gene: 8. CDR1 is MDHEN and CDR2 is SYDVKM in the germline V gene. Here the CDR3 reads CASSSPDRGNAFF. In DNA form, the CDR3 reads TGTGCCAGCAGTTCCCCGGACAGGGGCAATGCTTTCTTT. Filled out from reference TRBV28 and TRBJ1-1, the complete variable domain reads DVKVTQSSRYLVKRTGEKVFLECVQDMDHENMFWYRQDPGLGLRLIYFSYDVKMKEKGDIPEGYSVSREKKERFSLILESASTNQTSMYLCASSSPDRGNAFFGQGTRLTVV.

The rearrangement joins TRBV18 to TRBJ2-7, with 7 nucleotides matching TRBD1. Germline V lookup: CDR1 KGHSH, CDR2 LQKENI. The CDR3 loop spans 15 amino acids. Germline trimming cut 3 bases from V and 1 base from J; bases unmatched to any gene: 6. DNA of the CDR3: TGTGCCAGCTCACCTCGGACAGGCGGATCCTACGAGCAGTACTTC. Protein product: CASSPRTGGSYEQYF.